This passage covers 9 T cell receptor beta chains from one sample sequenced in a study of blood T cells in healthy people across ages. The authors ran a second PCR of 7 to 11 cycles using a sample-barcoded 5' primer and a J-beta primer mix. TCRdb processed the 5' RACE reads anew with MiXCR; each CDR3 protein has one entry. The repertoire holds about 800,000 distinct CDR3 sequences, with 55% to 75% as singletons. Sample: blood. These receptors came from a man aged 25-40 years in good health.

A word on this clonotype: This may stem from a read error, because a much larger clone lies one nucleotide away. CDR3 region: CASRDFEGIGSYTF. The CDR3 DNA reads as TGTGCCAGCAGGGATTTCGAGGGTATCGGTAGCTACACCTTC. The gene calls are TRBV25-1 and TRBJ1-2; D remains unclear. Trimming removed 6 bases at V and 9 bases at J, with 20 bases between. This CDR3 is 14 amino acids long. In germline, CDR1 is MGHDK, CDR2 SYGVNS.

The chain links TRBV5-4 to TRBJ1-1; 7 nucleotides match TRBD1. V trimming: 3 bases; J trimming: 0 bases; junction bases outside the gene matches: 8. The CDR3 is 16 amino acids. Germline lookup yields CDR1 SGHNT and CDR2 YYREEE (reference sequence). CDR3 residues: CASSYAGQIMNTEAFF. For the CDR3, the DNA is TGTGCCAGCAGCTACGCGGGACAGATTATGAACACTGAAGCTTTCTTT. The entire variable domain, with the rest obtained from reference TRBV5-4 and TRBJ1-1, is as follows: ETGVTQSPTHLIKTRGQQVTLRCSSQSGHNTVSWYQQALGQGPQFIFQYYREEENGRGNFPPRFSGLQFPNYSSELNVNALELDDSALYLCASSYAGQIMNTEAFFGQGTRLTVV.

This clonotype has a handful of counts. The chain uses TRBV6-5 and TRBJ2-5; weak D call: TRBD1 (5 bases). Germline V gives CDR1 MNHEY, CDR2 SVGAGI. The CDR3 spans 14 residues. V was clipped by 4 bases and J by 2 bases, with 11 bases between them. The CDR3 here is CASSSTGPQETQYF. The CDR3 DNA reads as TGTGCCAGCAGTTCTACAGGACCGCAAGAGACCCAGTACTTC.

The V call is TRBV5-6, the J call TRBJ1-2; D remains ambiguous. CDR3 size: 15 residues. V shed 4 bases and J shed 5 bases, with 18 bases lying between them. CDR1 and CDR2 from the germline V gene are SGHDT and YYEEEE. The CDR3 region is CASSPPQSAIYGYTF. Written as DNA, the CDR3 is TGTGCCAGCAGCCCGCCACAGTCGGCCATATATGGCTACACCTTC. The full variable domain, completed using reference TRBV5-6 and TRBJ1-2, is DAGVTQSPTHLIKTRGQQVTLRCSPKSGHDTVSWYQQALGQGPQFIFQYYEEEERQRGNFPDRFSGHQFPNYSSELNVNALLLGDSALYLCASSPPQSAIYGYTFGSGTRLTVV.

This chain connects TRBV15 to TRBJ2-1; 9 positions agree with TRBD2. This CDR3 is built from 13 residues. V lost 8 bases and J lost 6; bases outside the gene matches: 5. The V gene's germline CDR1 is LNHNV and CDR2 YYDKDF (reference sequence). The CDR3 loop is CATRWTSANEQFF. The CDR3 DNA sequence: TGTGCCACCCGATGGACTAGCGCCAATGAGCAGTTCTTC.

This clonotype was observed a handful of times. The chain uses TRBV29-1 and TRBJ2-5; 9 nucleotides align to TRBD2. The end of the DNA aligns better with TRBJ2-7, so the J call may be wrong. The CDR3 extends over 16 amino acids. Germline CDR1 SQVTM, CDR2 ANQGSEA. DNA for the CDR3: TGCAGCGTATGGCTAGCGGGAATGTTTCGACCTTCCGAGCAGTACTTC. Its translation is CSVWLAGMFRPSEQYF.

The chain joins TRBV20-1 to TRBJ2-7; no definite D call. Deletions cut 3 bases from V and 2 bases from J, with 11 bases between. The CDR3 is 13 amino acids. Germline V gene lookup returns CDR1 DFQATT and CDR2 SNEGSKA (reference sequence). CDR3 coding DNA: TGCAGTGCTAGTCCATCAGGTCCCTACGAGCAGTACTTC. Protein sequence: CSASPSGPYEQYF.

The chain has TRBV21-1 and TRBJ1-5; the table assigns TRBD1, which was not confirmed against the DNA. TRBV21-1 is a recognized pseudogene. CDR3 size: 14 residues. In DNA, the CDR3 is TGTGCCAGCAGCAACAGGGGGGTCAATCAGCCCCAGCATTTT. It is translated as CASSNRGVNQPQHF.

A single count supports this clonotype. CDR3 bases: TGTGCCAGCAGGCGACAGCCCGTGGGGGAAAGCTCCTACGAGCAGTACTTC. Protein: CASRRQPVGESSYEQYF. The V gene is TRBV28, the J gene TRBJ2-7; either TRBD1 or TRBD2 may fit D (5 bases each). Germline V CDR1 and CDR2: MDHEN, SYDVKM. Trimming left V 6 bases short and J 0 bases short, with 21 bases between. The CDR3 totals 17 residues.